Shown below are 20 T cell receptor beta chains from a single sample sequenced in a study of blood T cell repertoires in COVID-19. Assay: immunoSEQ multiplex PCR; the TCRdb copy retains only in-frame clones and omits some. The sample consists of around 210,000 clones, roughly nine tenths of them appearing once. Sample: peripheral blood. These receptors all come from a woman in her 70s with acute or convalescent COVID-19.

The CDR3 sequence: CASNEQGALNTEAFF. The CDR3 coding sequence is TGCGCCAGCAACGAACAGGGGGCTTTGAACACTGAAGCTTTCTTT. This chain connects TRBV5-1 to TRBJ1-1, with 9 bases matching TRBD1. The V gene end was trimmed by 6 bases and the J gene end by 0 bases; junction bases not matched to a gene: 6. CDR1 and CDR2 (germline): SGHRS, YFSETQ. The length of the CDR3 is 15 residues.

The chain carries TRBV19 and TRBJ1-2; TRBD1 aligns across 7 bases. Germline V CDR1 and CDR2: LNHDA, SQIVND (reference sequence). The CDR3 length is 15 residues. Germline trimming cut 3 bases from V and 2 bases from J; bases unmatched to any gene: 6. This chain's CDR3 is CASSIHGQVNYGYTF. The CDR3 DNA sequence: TGTGCCAGTAGTATCCACGGACAGGTCAACTATGGCTACACCTTC.

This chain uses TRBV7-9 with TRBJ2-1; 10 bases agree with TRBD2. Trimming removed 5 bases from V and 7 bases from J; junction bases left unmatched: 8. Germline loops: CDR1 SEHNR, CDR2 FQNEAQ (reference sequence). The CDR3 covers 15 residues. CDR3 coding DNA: TGTGCCAGCAGCCCCCTAGCGGGAGCCGGAAATGAGCAGTTCTTC. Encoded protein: CASSPLAGAGNEQFF.

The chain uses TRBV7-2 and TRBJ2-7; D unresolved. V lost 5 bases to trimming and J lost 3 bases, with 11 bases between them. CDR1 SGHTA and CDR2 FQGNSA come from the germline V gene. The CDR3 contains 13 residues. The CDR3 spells CASSLNLGYEQYF. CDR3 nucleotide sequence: TGTGCCAGCAGCCTCAACCTAGGCTACGAGCAGTACTTC.

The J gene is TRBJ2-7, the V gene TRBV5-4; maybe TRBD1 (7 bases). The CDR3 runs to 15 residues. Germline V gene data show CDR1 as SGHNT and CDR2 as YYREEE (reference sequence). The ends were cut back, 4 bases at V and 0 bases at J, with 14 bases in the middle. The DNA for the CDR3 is TGTGCCAGCAGCCCGACAGGGAGGCCCTCCTACGAGCAGTACTTC. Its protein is CASSPTGRPSYEQYF. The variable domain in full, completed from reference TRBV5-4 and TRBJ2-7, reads ETGVTQSPTHLIKTRGQQVTLRCSSQSGHNTVSWYQQALGQGPQFIFQYYREEENGRGNFPPRFSGLQFPNYSSELNVNALELDDSALYLCASSPTGRPSYEQYFGPGTRLTVT.

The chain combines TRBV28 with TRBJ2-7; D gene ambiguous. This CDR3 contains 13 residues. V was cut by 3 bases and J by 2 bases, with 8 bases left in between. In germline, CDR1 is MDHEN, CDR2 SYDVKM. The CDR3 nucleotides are TGTGCCAGCAGTTTCTCCGGAGCCTACGAGCAGTACTTC. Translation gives CASSFSGAYEQYF.

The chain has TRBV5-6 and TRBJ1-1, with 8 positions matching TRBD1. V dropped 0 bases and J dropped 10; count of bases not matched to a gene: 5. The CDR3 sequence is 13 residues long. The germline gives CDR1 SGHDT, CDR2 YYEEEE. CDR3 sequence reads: CASSLEGQGRAFF. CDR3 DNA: TGTGCCAGCAGCTTGGAAGGACAGGGTCGAGCTTTCTTT.

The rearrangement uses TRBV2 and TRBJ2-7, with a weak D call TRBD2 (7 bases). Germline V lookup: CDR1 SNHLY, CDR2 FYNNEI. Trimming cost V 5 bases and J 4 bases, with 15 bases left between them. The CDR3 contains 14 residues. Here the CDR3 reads CASSQQGGSYEQYF. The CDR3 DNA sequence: TGTGCCAGCAGTCAACAGGGAGGGTCGTACGAGCAGTACTTC.

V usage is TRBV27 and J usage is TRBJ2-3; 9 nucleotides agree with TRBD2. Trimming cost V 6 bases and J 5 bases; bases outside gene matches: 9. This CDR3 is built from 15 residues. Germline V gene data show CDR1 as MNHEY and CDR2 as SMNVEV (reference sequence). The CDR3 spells CASREYPTSGDTQYF. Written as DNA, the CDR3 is TGTGCCAGCAGAGAATACCCGACTAGCGGAGATACGCAGTATTTT.

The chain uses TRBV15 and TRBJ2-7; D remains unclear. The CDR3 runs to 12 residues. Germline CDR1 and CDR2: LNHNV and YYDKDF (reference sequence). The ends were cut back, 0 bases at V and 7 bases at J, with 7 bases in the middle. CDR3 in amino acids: CATSRDRREQYF. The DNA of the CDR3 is TGTGCCACCAGCAGAGATCGGCGGGAGCAGTACTTC.

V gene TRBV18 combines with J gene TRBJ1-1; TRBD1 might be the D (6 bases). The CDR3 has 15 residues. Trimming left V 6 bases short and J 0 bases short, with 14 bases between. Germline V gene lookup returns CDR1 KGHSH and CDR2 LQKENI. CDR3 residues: CASSQSGTMNTEAFF. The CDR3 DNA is TGTGCCAGCTCCCAATCCGGGACAATGAACACTGAAGCTTTCTTT.

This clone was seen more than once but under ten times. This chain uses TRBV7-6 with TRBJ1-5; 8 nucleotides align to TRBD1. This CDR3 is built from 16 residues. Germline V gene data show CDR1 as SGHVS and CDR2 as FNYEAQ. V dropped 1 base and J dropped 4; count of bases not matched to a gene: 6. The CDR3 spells CASSLGHRGGNQPQHF. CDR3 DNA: TGTGCCAGCAGCTTAGGCCACAGGGGGGGAAATCAGCCCCAGCATTTT.

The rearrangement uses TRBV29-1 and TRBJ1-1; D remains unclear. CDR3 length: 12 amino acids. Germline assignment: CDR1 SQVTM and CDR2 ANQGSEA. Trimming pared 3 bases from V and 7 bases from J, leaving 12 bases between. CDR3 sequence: CSVDPGGNEAFF. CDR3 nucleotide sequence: TGCAGCGTTGACCCGGGTGGAAATGAAGCTTTCTTT.

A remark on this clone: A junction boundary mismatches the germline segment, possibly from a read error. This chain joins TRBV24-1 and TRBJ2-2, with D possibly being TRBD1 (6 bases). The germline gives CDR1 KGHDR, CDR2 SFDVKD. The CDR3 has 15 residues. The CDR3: CATTDTGPPTGELFF. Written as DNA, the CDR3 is TGTGCCACCACTGATACAGGGCCTCCTACCGGGGAGCTGTTTTTT.

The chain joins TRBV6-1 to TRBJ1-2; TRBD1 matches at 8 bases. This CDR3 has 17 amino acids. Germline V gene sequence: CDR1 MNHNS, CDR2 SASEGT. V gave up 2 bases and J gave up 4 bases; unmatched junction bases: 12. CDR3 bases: TGTGCCAGCAGTGAATATGCCCGGACAGGGACCTTCTATGGCTACACCTTC. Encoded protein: CASSEYARTGTFYGYTF.

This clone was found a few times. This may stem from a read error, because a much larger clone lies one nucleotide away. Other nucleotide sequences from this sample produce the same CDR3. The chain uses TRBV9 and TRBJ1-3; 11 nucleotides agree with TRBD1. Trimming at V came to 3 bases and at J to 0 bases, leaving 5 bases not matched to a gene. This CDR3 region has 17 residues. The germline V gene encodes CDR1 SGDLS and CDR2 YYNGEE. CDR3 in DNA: TGTGCCAGCAGCGCCCCCGGGACAGGGGGCTCTGGAAACACCATATATTTT. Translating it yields CASSAPGTGGSGNTIYF.

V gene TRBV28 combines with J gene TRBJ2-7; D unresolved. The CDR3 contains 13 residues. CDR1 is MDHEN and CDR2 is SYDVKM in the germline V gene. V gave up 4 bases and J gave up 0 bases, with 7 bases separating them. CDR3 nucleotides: TGTGCCAGCAGTTCCACTCCCTCCTACGAGCAGTACTTC. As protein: CASSSTPSYEQYF.

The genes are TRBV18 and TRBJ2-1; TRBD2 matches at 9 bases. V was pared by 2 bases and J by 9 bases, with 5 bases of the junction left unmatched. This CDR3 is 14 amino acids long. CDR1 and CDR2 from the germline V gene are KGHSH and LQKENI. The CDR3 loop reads CASSPSASGIEQFF. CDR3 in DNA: TGTGCCAGCTCACCATCCGCTAGCGGGATTGAGCAGTTCTTC.

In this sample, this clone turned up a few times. The CDR3 here is CASSEWAGGAFNEQFF. The CDR3 coding sequence is TGCGCCAGCAGTGAGTGGGCAGGGGGCGCGTTCAATGAGCAGTTCTTC. The chain is built from TRBV10-2 and TRBJ2-1; 8 bases match TRBD1. Trimming took 1 base from V and 6 from J; bases not matched to a gene: 8. The CDR3 is 16 amino acids. Germline CDR1 reads WSHSY; CDR2 reads SAAADI.

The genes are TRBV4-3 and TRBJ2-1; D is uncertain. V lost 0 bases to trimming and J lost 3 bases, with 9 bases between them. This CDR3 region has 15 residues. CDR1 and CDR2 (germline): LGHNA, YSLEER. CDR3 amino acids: CASSQDLFFYNEQFF. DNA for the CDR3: TGCGCCAGCAGCCAAGATCTCTTCTTCTACAATGAGCAGTTCTTC.